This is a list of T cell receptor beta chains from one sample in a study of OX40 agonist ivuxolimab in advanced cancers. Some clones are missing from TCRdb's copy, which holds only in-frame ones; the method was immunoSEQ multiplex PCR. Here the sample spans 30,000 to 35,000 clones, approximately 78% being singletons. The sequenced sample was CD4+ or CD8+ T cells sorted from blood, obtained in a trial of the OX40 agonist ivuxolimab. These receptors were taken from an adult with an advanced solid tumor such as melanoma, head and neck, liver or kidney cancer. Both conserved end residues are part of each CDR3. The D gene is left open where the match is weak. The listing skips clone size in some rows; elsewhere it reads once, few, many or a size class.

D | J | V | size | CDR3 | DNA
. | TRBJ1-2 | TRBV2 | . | CASSVGMQGNHGYTF | TGTGCCAGCAGTGTTGGGATGCAGGGGAATCATGGCTACACCTTC
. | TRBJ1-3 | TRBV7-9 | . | CASSFLQGGDTIYF | TGTGCCAGCAGCTTCCTCCAGGGTGGGGACACCATATATTTT
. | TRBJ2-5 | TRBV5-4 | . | CASSLSGLYQETQYF | TGTGCCAGCAGCTTGTCAGGGTTGTACCAAGAGACCCAGTACTTC
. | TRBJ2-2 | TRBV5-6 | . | CASEGAGELFF | TGTGCCAGCGAGGGAGCCGGGGAGCTGTTTTTT
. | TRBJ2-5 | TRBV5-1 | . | CASSLVWDPVKTQYF | TGCGCCAGCAGCTTGGTATGGGACCCGGTGAAGACCCAGTACTTC
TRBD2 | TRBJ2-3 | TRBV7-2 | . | CASSLRLAGASTDTQYF | TGTGCCAGCAGCCTAAGACTAGCGGGGGCTAGCACAGATACGCAGTATTTT
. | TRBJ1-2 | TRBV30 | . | CAYSGRPANYGYTF | TGTGCCTACTCGGGCCGTCCGGCAAACTATGGCTACACCTTC
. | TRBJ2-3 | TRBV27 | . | CASRTYSTDTQYF | TGTGCCAGCAGAACCTACAGCACAGATACGCAGTATTTT
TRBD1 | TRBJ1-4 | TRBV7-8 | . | CASSPGRGQGEKLFF | TGTGCCAGCAGCCCCGGGAGGGGGCAGGGGGAAAAACTGTTTTTT
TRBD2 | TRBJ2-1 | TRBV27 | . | CASRPGTSGRVEQFF | TGTGCCAGCAGACCTGGGACTAGCGGACGTGTTGAGCAGTTCTTC
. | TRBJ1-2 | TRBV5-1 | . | CASSLAGPLVF | TGCGCCAGCAGCTTGGCGGGCCCTCTCGTCTTC
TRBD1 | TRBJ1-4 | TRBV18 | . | CASSQSTGQLNEKLFF | TGTGCCAGCTCGCAATCTACGGGACAGCTTAATGAAAAACTGTTTTTT
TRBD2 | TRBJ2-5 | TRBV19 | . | CASSRGLAGPGGETQYF | TGTGCCAGTAGCCGTGGGCTAGCGGGACCGGGCGGGGAGACCCAGTACTTC
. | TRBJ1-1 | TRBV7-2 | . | CASSPSGGRTEGAFF | TGTGCCAGCAGCCCAAGCGGGGGGAGGACGGAGGGAGCTTTCTTT
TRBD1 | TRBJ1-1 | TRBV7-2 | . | CASSSHRGMNTEAFF | TGTGCCAGCAGCTCGCACAGGGGGATGAACACTGAAGCTTTCTTT
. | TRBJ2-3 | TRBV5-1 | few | CASSANSHTDTQYF | TGCGCCAGCAGCGCCAACTCGCACACAGATACGCAGTATTTT
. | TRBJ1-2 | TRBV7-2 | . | CASSLDSWEIGNYGYTF | TGTGCCAGCAGCTTAGATTCATGGGAAATCGGAAACTATGGCTACACCTTC
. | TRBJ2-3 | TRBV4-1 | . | CASSLQGRPSQRADTQYF | TGCGCCAGCAGCCTCCAAGGACGTCCTAGCCAGAGGGCAGATACGCAGTATTTT
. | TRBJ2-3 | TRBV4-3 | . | CASSQEVGRATSTDTQYF | TGCGCCAGCAGCCAAGAAGTAGGAAGGGCAACTAGCACAGATACGCAGTATTTT
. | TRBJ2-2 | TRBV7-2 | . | CASSDRQAGELFF | TGTGCCAGCAGCGACCGACAGGCCGGGGAGCTGTTTTTT
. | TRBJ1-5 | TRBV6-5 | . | CASSYSMVEGQPQHF | TGTGCCAGCAGTTACTCGATGGTGGAGGGTCAGCCCCAGCATTTT
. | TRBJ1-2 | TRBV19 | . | CASSPLTQGDYGYTF | TGTGCCAGTAGTCCCCTCACCCAGGGAGACTATGGCTACACCTTC
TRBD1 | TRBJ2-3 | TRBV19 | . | CASRETGAADTQYF | TGTGCCAGTAGGGAGACAGGGGCTGCCGATACGCAGTATTTT
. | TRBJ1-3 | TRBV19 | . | CASSSYGWYSGNTIYF | TGTGCCAGTAGTAGCTATGGATGGTACTCTGGAAACACCATATATTTT
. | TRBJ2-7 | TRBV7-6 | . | CASSPEPGTSYEQYF | TGTGCCAGCAGCCCAGAGCCCGGGACCTCCTACGAGCAGTACTTC
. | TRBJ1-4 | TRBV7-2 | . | CASSPAANEKLFF | TGTGCCAGCAGCCCCGCAGCTAATGAAAAACTGTTTTTT
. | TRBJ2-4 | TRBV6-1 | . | CASIGSGAKNIQYF | TGTGCCAGCATCGGGTCGGGAGCCAAAAACATTCAGTACTTC
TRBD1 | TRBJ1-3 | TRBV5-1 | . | CASSFGTGAGNTIYF | TGCGCCAGCAGCTTCGGGACAGGGGCTGGAAACACCATATATTTT
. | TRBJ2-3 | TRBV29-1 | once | CSGWINTQYF | TGCAGCGGATGGATCAATACGCAGTATTTT
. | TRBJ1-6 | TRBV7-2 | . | CASSLGGSSIQTLHF | TGTGCCAGCAGCCTAGGGGGGAGTTCTATTCAAACCCTCCACTTT
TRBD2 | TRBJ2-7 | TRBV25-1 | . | CASSGSIAGGRPYEQYF | TGTGCCAGCAGTGGATCAATAGCGGGGGGGCGTCCCTACGAGCAGTACTTC
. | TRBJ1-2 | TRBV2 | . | CASSDRVWNGYTF | TGTGCCAGCAGTGACAGGGTATGGAATGGCTACACCTTC
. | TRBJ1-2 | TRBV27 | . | CASSLKYSDGYTF | TGTGCCAGCAGTTTGAAGTACTCCGATGGCTACACCTTC
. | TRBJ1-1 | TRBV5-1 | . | CASSSQGTEAFF | TGCGCCAGCAGCTCACAGGGAACTGAAGCTTTCTTT
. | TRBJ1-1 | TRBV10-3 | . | CAISEGGVTGFGAFF | TGTGCCATCAGTGAAGGGGGGGTTACAGGTTTTGGAGCTTTCTTT
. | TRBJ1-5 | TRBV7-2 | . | CASSPGGAQGNQPQHF | TGTGCCAGCAGCCCTGGGGGCGCGCAAGGCAATCAGCCCCAGCATTTT
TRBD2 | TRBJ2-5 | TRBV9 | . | CASSVTSDWETQYF | TGTGCCAGCAGCGTCACTAGCGACTGGGAGACCCAGTACTTC
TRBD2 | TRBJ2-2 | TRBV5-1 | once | CASSSRLAGEGELFF | TGCGCCAGCAGCTCCAGACTAGCGGGAGAGGGGGAGCTGTTTTTT
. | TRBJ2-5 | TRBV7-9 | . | CASSLGGPGKRETQYF | TGTGCCAGCAGCTTAGGTGGGCCAGGGAAACGGGAGACCCAGTACTTC
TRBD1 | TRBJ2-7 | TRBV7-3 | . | CASSPQGAGGREQYF | TGTGCCAGCAGCCCCCAGGGTGCAGGGGGTCGGGAGCAGTACTTC
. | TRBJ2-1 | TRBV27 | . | CASGRTISYNEQFF | TGTGCCAGCGGGCGGACCATCTCCTACAATGAGCAGTTCTTC
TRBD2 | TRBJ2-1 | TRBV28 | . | CASKVAGGNEQFF | TGTGCCAGCAAGGTAGCGGGGGGGAACGAGCAGTTCTTC
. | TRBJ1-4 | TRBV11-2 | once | CASSRQSREKLFF | TGTGCCAGCAGCCGACAGAGCCGGGAAAAACTGTTTTTT
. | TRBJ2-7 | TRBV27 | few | CASSIRVPYEQYF | TGTGCCAGCAGTATCAGGGTTCCCTACGAGCAGTACTTC
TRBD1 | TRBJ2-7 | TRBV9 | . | CASSSIPGTGNEQYF | TGTGCCAGCAGCTCAATTCCCGGGACAGGGAACGAGCAGTACTTC
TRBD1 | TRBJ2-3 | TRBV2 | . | CASLNRGDTQYF | TGTGCCAGCTTGAACAGGGGGGATACGCAGTATTTT
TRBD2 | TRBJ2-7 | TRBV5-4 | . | CASSLEFGTSGNYEQYF | TGTGCCAGCAGCTTGGAGTTTGGGACTAGCGGGAACTACGAGCAGTACTTC